The source of this TCR beta chain is a study of T cells in Graves' hyperthyroidism and ophthalmopathy. The CDR3 has 18 residues. With 2 bases removed from V and 0 bases from J, the gap between germline ends came to 14 bases. Researchers took RNA transcripts and amplified the TCR beta CDR3 regions from them. The TCR CDR3 first-round RT-PCR relied on the HTBI primer set. TCRdb re-derived calls from the multiplex PCR reads in MiXCR, one entry per CDR3 protein. The profile shows hundreds of thousands of distinct CDR3 sequences, roughly 14% of them singletons. This clonotype was seen repeatedly, ten times or more.

The sequenced sample was blood. J is TRBJ2-6 and V is TRBV12-3 or TRBV12-4; possibly TRBD1 for D (5 bases). This clonotype originated in a woman between 35 and 50 years old with Graves' ophthalmopathy. The CDR3 loop is CASSLNFDSLSGANVLTF. DNA for the CDR3: TGTGCCAGCAGTTTAAACTTCGACAGTCTCTCTGGGGCCAACGTCCTGACTTTC.